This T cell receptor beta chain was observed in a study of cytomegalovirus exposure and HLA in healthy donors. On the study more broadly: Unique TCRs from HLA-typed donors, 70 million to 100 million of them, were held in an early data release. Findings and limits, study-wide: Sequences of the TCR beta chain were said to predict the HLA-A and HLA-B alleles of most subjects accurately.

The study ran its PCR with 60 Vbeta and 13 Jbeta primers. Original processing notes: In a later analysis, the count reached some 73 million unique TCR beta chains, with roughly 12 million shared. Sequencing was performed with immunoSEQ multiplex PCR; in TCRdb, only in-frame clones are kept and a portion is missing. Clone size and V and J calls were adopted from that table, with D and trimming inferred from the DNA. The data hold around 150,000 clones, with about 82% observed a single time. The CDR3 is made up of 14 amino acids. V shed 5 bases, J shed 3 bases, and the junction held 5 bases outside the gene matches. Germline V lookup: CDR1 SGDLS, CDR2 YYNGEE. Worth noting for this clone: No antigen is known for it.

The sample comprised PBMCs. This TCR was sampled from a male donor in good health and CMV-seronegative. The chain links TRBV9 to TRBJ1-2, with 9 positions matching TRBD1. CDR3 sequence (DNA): TGTGCCAGCAGGGACCGGGACAGGGACTATGGCTACACCTTC. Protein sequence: CASRDRDRDYGYTF.